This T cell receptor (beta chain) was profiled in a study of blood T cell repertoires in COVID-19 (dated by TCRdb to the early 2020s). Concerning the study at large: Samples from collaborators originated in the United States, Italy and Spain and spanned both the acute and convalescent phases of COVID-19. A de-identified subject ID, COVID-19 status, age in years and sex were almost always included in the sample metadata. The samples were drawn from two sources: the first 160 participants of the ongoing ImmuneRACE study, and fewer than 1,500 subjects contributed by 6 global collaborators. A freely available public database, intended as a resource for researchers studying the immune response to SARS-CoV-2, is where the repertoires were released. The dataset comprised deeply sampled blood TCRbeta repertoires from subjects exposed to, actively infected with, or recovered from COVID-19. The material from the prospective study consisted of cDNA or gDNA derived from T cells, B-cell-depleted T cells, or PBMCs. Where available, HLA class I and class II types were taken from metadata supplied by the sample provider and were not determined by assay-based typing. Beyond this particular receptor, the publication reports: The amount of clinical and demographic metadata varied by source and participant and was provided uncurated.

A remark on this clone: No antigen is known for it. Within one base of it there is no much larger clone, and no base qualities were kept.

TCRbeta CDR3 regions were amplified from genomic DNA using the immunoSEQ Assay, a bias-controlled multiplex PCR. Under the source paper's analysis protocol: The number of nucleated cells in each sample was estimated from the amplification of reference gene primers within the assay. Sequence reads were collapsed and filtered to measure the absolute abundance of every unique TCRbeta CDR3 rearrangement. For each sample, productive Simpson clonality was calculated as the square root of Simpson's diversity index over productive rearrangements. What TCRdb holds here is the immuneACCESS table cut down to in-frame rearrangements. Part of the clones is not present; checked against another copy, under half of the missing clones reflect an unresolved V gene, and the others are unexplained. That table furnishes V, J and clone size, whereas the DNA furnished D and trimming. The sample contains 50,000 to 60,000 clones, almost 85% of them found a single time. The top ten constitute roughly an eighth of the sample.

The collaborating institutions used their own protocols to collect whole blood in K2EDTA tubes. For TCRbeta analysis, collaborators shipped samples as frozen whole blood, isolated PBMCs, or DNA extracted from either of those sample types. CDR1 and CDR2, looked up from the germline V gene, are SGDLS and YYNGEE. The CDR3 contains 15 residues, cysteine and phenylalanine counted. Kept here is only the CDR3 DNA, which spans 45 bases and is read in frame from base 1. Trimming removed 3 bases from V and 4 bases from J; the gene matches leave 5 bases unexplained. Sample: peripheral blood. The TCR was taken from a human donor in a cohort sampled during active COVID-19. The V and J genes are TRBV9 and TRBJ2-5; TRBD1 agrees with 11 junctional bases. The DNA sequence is TGTGCCAGCAGCGCCCAGGGACAGGGGGGAGAGACCCAGTACTTC. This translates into CASSAQGQGGETQYF.